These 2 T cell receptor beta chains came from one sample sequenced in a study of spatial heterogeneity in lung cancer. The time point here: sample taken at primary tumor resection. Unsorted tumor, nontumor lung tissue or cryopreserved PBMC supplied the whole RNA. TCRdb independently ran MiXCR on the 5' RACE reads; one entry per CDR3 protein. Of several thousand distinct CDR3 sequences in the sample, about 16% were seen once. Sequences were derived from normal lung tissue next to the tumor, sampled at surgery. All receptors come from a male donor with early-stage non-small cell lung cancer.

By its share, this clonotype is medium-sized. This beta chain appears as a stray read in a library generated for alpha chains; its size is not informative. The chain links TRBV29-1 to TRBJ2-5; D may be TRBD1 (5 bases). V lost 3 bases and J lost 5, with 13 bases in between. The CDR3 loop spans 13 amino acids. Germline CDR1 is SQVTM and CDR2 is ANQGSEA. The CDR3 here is CSVDRQGRETQYF. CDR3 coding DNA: TGCAGCGTTGACAGGCAGGGCCGCGAGACCCAGTACTTC.

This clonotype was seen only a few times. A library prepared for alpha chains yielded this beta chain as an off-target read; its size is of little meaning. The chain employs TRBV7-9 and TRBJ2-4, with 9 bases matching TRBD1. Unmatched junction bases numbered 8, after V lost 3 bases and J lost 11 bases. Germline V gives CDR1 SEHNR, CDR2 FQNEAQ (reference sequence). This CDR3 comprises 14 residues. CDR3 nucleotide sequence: TGTGCCAGCAGCTTCGACGGACAGGGGAGGGTTCAGTACTTC. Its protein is CASSFDGQGRVQYF. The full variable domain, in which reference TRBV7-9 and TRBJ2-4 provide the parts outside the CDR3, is DTGVSQNPRHKITKRGQNVTFRCDPISEHNRLYWYRQTLGQGPEFLTYFQNEAQLEKSRLLSDRFSAERPKGSFSTLEIQRTEQGDSAMYLCASSFDGQGRVQYFGAGTRLSVL.